This TCR beta chain was sequenced for a study of T cell repertoires in cytomegalovirus infection (dated by TCRdb to between 2018 and 2021). In terms of the full investigation: Donor HLA type was relevant to the analysis, because carriage of CMV infection together with the matching HLA type was indicated by public TCR beta signatures.

General conclusions and limits of the study: In both this cohort and an independent roughly 400-donor cohort, the cumulative frequency of public TCR beta family members distinguished carriers of CMV infection plus the relevant HLA type. The ex vivo response was dominated by HLA-C-restricted CMV-specific TCR beta clonotypes, which also provided the single most frequent clonotype in two of eight donors.

Sequencing took place on an Illumina HiSeq 1500. TCRdb redid the processing of the public reads, applying fastp at Q25 and MiXCR, and retained in-frame beta chains. Rows are unified per CDR3 protein, each entry keeping the most common DNA and genes. The sample table holds some 400,000 distinct CDR3 sequences, of which 15% to 20% were seen once. Around 9.3% of the sample comes from the top ten. Deletion took 0 bases off V and 8 bases off J, with a span of 14 bases between the germline ends. CDR1 and CDR2, looked up from the germline V gene, are SGHRS and YFSETQ. Taken from cysteine to phenylalanine, the CDR3 has 15 residues. CDR3 DNA is the only sequence kept; it has 45 bases, read in frame from the first base. As for this clonotype: No antigen is known for it. It has no much larger one-base neighbor in the sample; base qualities were not kept.

The TCR comes from a human donor in good health (CMV status not recorded). Some clones in this sample may be carry-over from other donors' samples. The sequence is built from TRBV5-1 and TRBJ1-4, and possibly TRBD1, on 6 matching bases. Sequenced: PBMCs. CDR3 sequence: CASSLGTALGEKLFF. The nucleotide sequence reads as follows: TGCGCCAGCAGCTTGGGGACAGCCCTAGGGGAAAAACTGTTTTTT.